This TCR beta chain emerged from a study of blood T cell repertoires in COVID-19. Across the whole study: Acute-phase and convalescent COVID-19 samples originated in the United States, Italy and Spain. In each case, the material was cDNA or gDNA derived from T cells, B-cell-depleted T cells, or PBMCs.

The germline CDR1 and CDR2 sequences are SGHVS and FQNEAQ. Trimming took off 0 bases at V and 0 bases at J, with 11 bases between the two ends. The CDR3 has 16 residues. Source study methods: Estimates of nucleated cell counts were drawn from the amplification of reference gene primers. Profiled with immunoSEQ multiplex PCR; TCRdb holds only in-frame clones, not every one. That table supplies the V and J calls and clone size; D and trimming were determined from the DNA. Here the sample spans roughly 260,000 clones, 85% to 90% being singletons. Sequences were obtained from peripheral blood. V is TRBV7-8 and J is TRBJ1-2; D is unresolved. This sequence was found in a woman in her forties with acute or convalescent COVID-19. The CDR3 nucleotides read TGTGCCAGCAGCTTAGCGCCGCAGTTTCCTAACTATGGCTACACCTTC. It is translated as CASSLAPQFPNYGYTF. The full variable domain, in which reference TRBV7-8 and TRBJ1-2 provide the parts outside the CDR3, is GAGVSQSPRYKVAKRGQDVALRCDPISGHVSLFWYQQALGQGPEFLTYFQNEAQLDKSGLPSDRFFAERPEGSVSTLKIQRTQQEDSAVYLCASSLAPQFPNYGYTFGSGTRLTVV.